The 14 T cell receptor beta chains in this list originate from one sample, sequenced in a study of blood T cell repertoires in COVID-19. Some clones are missing from TCRdb's copy, which holds only in-frame ones; the method was immunoSEQ multiplex PCR. The profile covers 80,000 to 100,000 clones, with 91% appearing a single time and 1.8% taken by the ten largest. The sample comprised peripheral blood. The origin of the receptors is a human donor with active COVID-19. The donor label of this sample is uncertain.

The genes are TRBV3-1 (or the pseudogene TRBV3-2) and TRBJ1-1; no definite D call. There are 13 residues in the CDR3. CDR1 and CDR2 (germline): LGHDT, YNNKEL (reference sequence). The ends were cut back, 1 base at V and 1 base at J, with 4 bases in the middle. The CDR3 region is CASSQVWNTEAFF. In DNA, the CDR3 is TGTGCCAGCAGCCAAGTCTGGAACACTGAAGCTTTCTTT.

This rearrangement joins TRBV4-2 to TRBJ2-7; D perhaps matches TRBD2 (5 bases). The CDR3 is made up of 14 amino acids. Trimming cost V 0 bases and J 6 bases, with 12 bases left between them. Germline V gene data show CDR1 as LGHNA and CDR2 as YNFKEQ. CDR3 amino acids: CASSQEGAPGEQYF. The CDR3 nucleotides are TGTGCCAGCAGCCAAGAGGGAGCACCTGGCGAGCAGTACTTC.

The chain employs TRBV4-2 and TRBJ1-4; the match to TRBD1 covers 7 bases. J gave up 8 bases and V 0 bases, and 12 bases lay outside the gene matches. This CDR3 contains 17 residues. Germline V gene sequence: CDR1 LGHNA, CDR2 YNFKEQ. CDR3 in amino acids: CASSQDSGGRREEKLFF. The CDR3 coding sequence is TGTGCCAGCAGCCAAGATTCAGGGGGGCGCAGGGAGGAAAAACTGTTTTTT.

This CDR3 reads CASQTRGWVTEAFF. Here the CDR3 DNA reads TGTGCCAGCCAAACCAGGGGGTGGGTCACTGAAGCTTTCTTT. The V call is TRBV6-6, the J call TRBJ1-1; 7 bases are a match to TRBD1. CDR3 size: 14 residues. Germline V gives CDR1 MNHNY, CDR2 SVGAGI (reference sequence). The V gene end was trimmed by 8 bases and the J gene end by 4 bases; junction bases not matched to a gene: 10.

In DNA, the CDR3 is TGTGCCAGTAGTTCTCAGGACAGGGCTAATGGCTACACCTTC. Amino acids: CASSSQDRANGYTF. The chain uses TRBV19 and TRBJ1-2; 8 bases are shared with TRBD1. V lost 5 bases to trimming and J lost 6 bases; unmatched junction nucleotides: 8. Germline V lookup: CDR1 LNHDA, CDR2 SQIVND (reference sequence). The CDR3 spans 14 residues. Supplemented by reference TRBV19 and TRBJ1-2, the full variable domain reads DGGITQSPKYLFRKEGQNVTLSCEQNLNHDAMYWYRQDPGQGLRLIYYSQIVNDFQKGDIAEGYSVSREKKESFPLTVTSAQKNPTAFYLCASSSQDRANGYTFGSGTRLTVV.

This clone was seen a single time. The chain couples TRBV19 to TRBJ2-7, with a weak D call TRBD1 (5 bases). Germline loops: CDR1 LNHDA, CDR2 SQIVND (reference sequence). V was pared by 6 bases and J by 0 bases, with 15 bases between. The CDR3 covers 15 residues. CDR3 coding DNA: TGTGCCAGTAGCACTCCACAGGCCAGCTCCTACGAGCAGTACTTC. This translates into CASSTPQASSYEQYF.

Only one count was recorded for this clone. The rearrangement joins TRBV21-1 to TRBJ1-3. TRBV21-1 is flagged as a pseudogene. There are 19 residues in the CDR3. The CDR3, as DNA: TGTGCCAGCAGCAAAAAGGGAGCGGCGCGTACCCCCTCTGGAAACACCATATATTTT. Protein: CASSKKGAARTPSGNTIYF.

The chain uses TRBV4-3 and TRBJ1-6; D uncertain. V was clipped by 3 bases and J by 10 bases, with 19 bases between them. Germline loops: CDR1 LGHNA, CDR2 YSLEER. The CDR3 totals 16 residues. As DNA, the CDR3 is TGCGCCAGCAGCCAGCACAGAGGCGGGGATTCGTCACCCCTCCACTTT. The encoded protein is CASSQHRGGDSSPLHF.

The chain links TRBV7-9 to TRBJ1-6, with D perhaps matching TRBD1 (6 bases). The CDR3 totals 16 residues. The germline V gene has CDR1 SEHNR and CDR2 FQNEAQ (reference sequence). With 5 bases removed from V and 3 bases from J, the gap between germline ends came to 14 bases. In DNA form, the CDR3 reads TGTGCCAGCAGCCCCGGACAGTACCGCTATAATTCACCCCTCCACTTT. Protein: CASSPGQYRYNSPLHF.

V usage is TRBV2 and J usage is TRBJ1-5, with a tentative D call TRBD1 (5 bases). Per the germline V gene, CDR1 is SNHLY and CDR2 is FYNNEI. V lost 5 bases and J 7 bases, leaving 12 bases between the germline ends. The CDR3 has 13 amino acids. DNA of the CDR3: TGTGCCAGCAGTCTCAGGGAAATCCAGCCCCAGCATTTT. This codes for CASSLREIQPQHF.

This clone was picked up one time. DNA for the CDR3: TGTGCCAGCAGCCGGTTAGCGAGCCAAGAGACCCAGTACTTC. It is translated as CASSRLASQETQYF. The chain is built from TRBV2 and TRBJ2-5, with D possibly TRBD2 on 5 matching bases. Germline-derived CDR1 and CDR2 are SNHLY and FYNNEI. This CDR3 has 14 residues. V lost 6 bases and J lost 1, with 12 bases in between.

This clone was found a few times. This chain joins TRBV28 and TRBJ2-2, with a weak D call TRBD2 (6 bases). Trimming left V 5 bases short and J 5 bases short, with 15 bases between. Germline CDR1 is MDHEN and CDR2 is SYDVKM. The CDR3 is 15 residues long. The chain's CDR3 is CASSNGRAGTGELFF. The CDR3 DNA sequence: TGTGCCAGCAGTAACGGAAGGGCGGGGACCGGGGAGCTGTTTTTT.

The gene calls are TRBV19 and TRBJ1-1; D call uncertain. The CDR3 is made up of 12 amino acids. Germline CDR1 reads LNHDA; CDR2 reads SQIVND (reference sequence). The V end was cut by 10 bases, the J end by 3 bases, with 12 bases between. In DNA form, the CDR3 reads TGTGCCACGTCGAGGTACGACACTGAAGCTTTCTTT. Translated: CATSRYDTEAFF.

The chain combines TRBV18 with TRBJ1-2; D perhaps matches TRBD1 (5 bases). Trimming shortened V by 3 bases and J by 7 bases, and 15 bases separated the two germline ends. CDR1 and CDR2 from the germline V gene are KGHSH and LQKENI. CDR3 length: 14 amino acids. CDR3 DNA: TGTGCCAGCTCACCCCCGGCGGGGGTGGGTGGCTACACCTTC. Protein sequence: CASSPPAGVGGYTF.